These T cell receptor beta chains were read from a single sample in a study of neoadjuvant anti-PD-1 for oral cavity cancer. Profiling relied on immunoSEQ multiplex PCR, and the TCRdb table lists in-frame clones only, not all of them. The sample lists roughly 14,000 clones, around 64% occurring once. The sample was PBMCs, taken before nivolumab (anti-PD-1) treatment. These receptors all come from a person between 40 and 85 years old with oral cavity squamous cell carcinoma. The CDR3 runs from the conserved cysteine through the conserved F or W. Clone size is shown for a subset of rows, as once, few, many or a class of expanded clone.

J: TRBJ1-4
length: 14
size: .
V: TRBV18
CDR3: CASSQQGSNEKLFF

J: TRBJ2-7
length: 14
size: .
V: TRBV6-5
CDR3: CASSYPGQAYEQYF

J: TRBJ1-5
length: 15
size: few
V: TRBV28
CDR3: CASSSGGGPNQPQHF

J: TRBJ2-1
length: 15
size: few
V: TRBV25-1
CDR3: CASSEALSSYNEQFF

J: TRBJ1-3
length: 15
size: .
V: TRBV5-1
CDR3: CASSPGATYGNTIYF

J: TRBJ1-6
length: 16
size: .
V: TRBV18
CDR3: CASSPNRGLENSPLHF

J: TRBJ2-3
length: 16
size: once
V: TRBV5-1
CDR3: CASSLSGRAIIDTQYF

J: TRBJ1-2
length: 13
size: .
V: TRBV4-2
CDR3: CASSQGDRVGYTF

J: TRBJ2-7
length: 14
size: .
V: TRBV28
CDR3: CASSPWIGGQEQYF

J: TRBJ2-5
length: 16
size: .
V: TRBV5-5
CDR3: CASSLGPGQSAVTQYF

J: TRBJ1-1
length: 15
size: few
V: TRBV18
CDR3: CASSPREAPNTEAFF

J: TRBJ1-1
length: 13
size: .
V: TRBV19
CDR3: CASSQQINTEAFF

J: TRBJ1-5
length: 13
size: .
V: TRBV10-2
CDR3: CASREGVNQPQHF

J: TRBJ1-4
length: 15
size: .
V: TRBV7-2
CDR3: CASSPEGAPNEKLFF

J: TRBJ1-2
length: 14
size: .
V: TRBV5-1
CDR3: CASSPGTGEYGYTF

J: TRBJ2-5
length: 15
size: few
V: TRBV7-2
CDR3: CASTLVDRAQETQYF

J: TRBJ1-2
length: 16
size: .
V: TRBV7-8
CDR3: CASSKGTGASTEGYTF

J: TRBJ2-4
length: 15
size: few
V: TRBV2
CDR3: CASSSSAVAKNIQYF